One and the same sample provided the 18 T cell receptor beta chains below, sequenced in a study of cytomegalovirus exposure and HLA in healthy donors (dated by TCRdb to the late 2010s). Library generation was performed with the immunoSEQ multiplex PCR assay. A mixture of 60 forward primers for TCR Vbeta segments and 13 reverse primers for TCR Jbeta segments was used in the multiplex PCR. The table was pulled from immuneACCESS by TCRdb, which kept in-frame rearrangements only. Such tables lose some clones; where checked, under half of the loss comes from unresolved V genes, and the rest has no known cause. The sample table lists 75,000 to 95,000 clones, 85% to 90% of them with a count of one. In total, the top ten clones hold about 2.5% of the sample. The sequenced material came from PBMCs. The receptors derive from a man younger than 35 in good health and CMV-seronegative.

J is TRBJ2-1 and V is TRBV15; TRBD2 aligns across 10 bases. Germline lookup yields CDR1 LNHNV and CDR2 YYDKDF (reference sequence). The length of the CDR3 is 14 residues. Trimming at V came to 2 bases and at J to 9 bases, leaving 4 bases not matched to a gene. This CDR3 is CATSRPLAGVEQFF. The CDR3 DNA reads TGTGCCACCAGCAGACCTCTAGCGGGAGTTGAGCAGTTCTTC.

This clone came up once. The chain is built from TRBV4-2 and TRBJ1-3, with D maybe TRBD1 (6 bases). The germline gives CDR1 LGHNA, CDR2 YNFKEQ. The CDR3 loop spans 17 amino acids. Trimming stripped 4 bases from V and 1 base from J, with 17 bases between. The CDR3 nucleotides are TGTGCCAGCAGCCCCGCCTCCGGGGGGCGATCTGGAAACACCATATATTTT. Translating gives CASSPASGGRSGNTIYF.

The rearrangement links TRBV6-1 to TRBJ1-1, with TRBD1 as a possible D gene (6 bases). Trimming pared 8 bases from V and 6 bases from J, leaving 22 bases between. Germline loops: CDR1 MNHNS, CDR2 SASEGT. The CDR3 loop spans 15 amino acids. In nucleotides, the CDR3 is TGTGCCAGCCCTCGTTCAGGGGCCCGGACCCCTGAAGCTTTCTTT. It specifies CASPRSGARTPEAFF.

The chain is built from TRBV4-2 and TRBJ2-7; D might be TRBD1 (6 bases). There are 15 residues in the CDR3. Trimming removed 4 bases at V and 0 bases at J, with 13 bases between. CDR1 and CDR2 (germline): LGHNA, YNFKEQ. The CDR3 coding sequence is TGTGCCAGCAGCCGCCAGGGGTCGAGCTCCTACGAGCAGTACTTC. Translating it yields CASSRQGSSSYEQYF.

This clone appeared a few times. The genes are TRBV5-4 and TRBJ2-7; 9 bases align to TRBD2. Germline assignment: CDR1 SGHNT and CDR2 YYREEE (reference sequence). J was trimmed by 1 base and V by 0 bases; bases with no gene match: 2. The CDR3 contains 15 residues. The CDR3 is CASSLGGLASYEQYF. CDR3 sequence (DNA): TGTGCCAGCAGCTTGGGGGGACTAGCATCCTACGAGCAGTACTTC.

This clone came up once. The V gene is TRBV20-1, the J gene TRBJ2-7; 7 positions match TRBD1. The CDR3 runs to 11 residues. Germline CDR1 and CDR2: DFQATT and SNEGSKA (reference sequence). Trimming took 6 bases from V and 9 from J; bases not matched to a gene: 8. In DNA, the CDR3 is TGCAGTGCGAAGGCCCGGACAGGGCAGTACTTC. Translation gives CSAKARTGQYF.

This chain joins TRBV9 and TRBJ1-2; 7 bases fit TRBD1. The V gene end was trimmed by 0 bases and the J gene end by 4 bases; junction bases not matched to a gene: 3. Germline-derived CDR1 and CDR2 are SGDLS and YYNGEE. This CDR3 has 14 amino acids. CDR3 bases: TGTGCCAGCAGCGTAGCGGGACAGAGCTATGGCTACACCTTC. Its translation: CASSVAGQSYGYTF. Filled out from reference TRBV9 and TRBJ1-2, the complete variable domain reads DSGVTQTPKHLITATGQRVTLRCSPRSGDLSVYWYQQSLDQGLQFLIQYYNGEERAKGNILERFSAQQFPDLHSELNLSSLELGDSALYFCASSVAGQSYGYTFGSGTRLTVV.

The gene calls are TRBV19 and TRBJ2-1; no reliable D call. This CDR3 is 13 amino acids long. Trimming shortened V by 3 bases and J by 10 bases, and 13 bases separated the two germline ends. Germline CDR1 and CDR2: LNHDA and SQIVND (reference sequence). The CDR3 is CASSILRIGEQFF. In DNA, the CDR3 is TGTGCCAGTAGTATTTTGAGGATCGGCGAGCAGTTCTTC.

The chain recombines TRBV7-2 with TRBJ2-7, with a tentative D call TRBD2 (5 bases). The V gene's germline CDR1 is SGHTA and CDR2 FQGNSA. V lost 5 bases and J 2 bases, leaving 16 bases between the germline ends. CDR3 length: 15 amino acids. CDR3: CASSQTSGSPYEQYF. CDR3 nucleotides: TGTGCCAGCAGCCAAACTTCGGGGTCTCCCTACGAGCAGTACTTC.

The J gene is TRBJ1-3, the V gene TRBV28, with TRBD1 identical over 7 bases. Per germline, CDR1 MDHEN and CDR2 SYDVKM. Trimming at V came to 5 bases and at J to 3 bases, leaving 10 bases not matched to a gene. The CDR3 covers 16 residues. CDR3 protein: CASSAGTGEVGNTIYF. The CDR3 region has the DNA TGTGCCAGCAGTGCGGGCACAGGGGAAGTTGGAAACACCATATATTTT.

The J gene is TRBJ2-6, the V gene TRBV19, with unresolved D. The V gene's germline CDR1 is LNHDA and CDR2 SQIVND (reference sequence). Trimming stripped 5 bases from V and 2 bases from J, with 10 bases between. This CDR3 spans 15 amino acids. The CDR3 sequence is CASSPRRTGANVLTF. For the CDR3, the DNA is TGTGCCAGTAGTCCAAGGAGAACTGGGGCCAACGTCCTGACTTTC.

The rearrangement links TRBV29-1 to TRBJ2-3; 9 bases map to TRBD2. After removal of 4 bases from V and 6 bases from J, the junction contained 8 bases not matched to a gene. Germline V gives CDR1 SQVTM, CDR2 ANQGSEA. The CDR3 sequence is 14 residues long. CDR3 amino acids: CSVGGGTSSDTQYF. DNA of the CDR3: TGCAGCGTTGGGGGGGGGACTAGCAGCGATACGCAGTATTTT.

V and J are TRBV6-5 and TRBJ1-1, with D possibly TRBD1 on 6 matching bases. The germline V gene has CDR1 MNHEY and CDR2 SVGAGI. This CDR3 has 14 residues. The V end lost 5 bases, the J end lost 1 base, and 11 bases lay between the germline ends. As DNA, the CDR3 is TGTGCCAGCAGTCTCAGGGGCGCGAACACTGAAGCTTTCTTT. Translated: CASSLRGANTEAFF.

This rearrangement joins TRBV27 to TRBJ1-1; D might be TRBD1 (6 bases). The V end was cut by 0 bases, the J end by 0 bases, with 11 bases between. Germline V gene data show CDR1 as MNHEY and CDR2 as SMNVEV (reference sequence). CDR3 length: 16 residues. The CDR3 DNA reads as TGTGCCAGCAGTTTATCGACGACAGGTTTGAACACTGAAGCTTTCTTT. Residues: CASSLSTTGLNTEAFF.

V and J are TRBV18 and TRBJ2-3; a weak D match, TRBD2 (6 bases). The CDR3 is made up of 16 amino acids. CDR1 KGHSH and CDR2 LQKENI come from the germline V gene. Trimming left V 4 bases short and J 2 bases short, with 16 bases between. CDR3 loop: CASSLNPGTHTDTQYF. The CDR3 DNA is TGTGCCAGCTCACTTAACCCCGGGACTCACACAGATACGCAGTATTTT.

The genes are TRBV11-2 and TRBJ2-2, with 7 bases matching TRBD1. The CDR3 is 15 residues long. The trim removed 4 bases at V and 6 bases at J, leaving 8 bases unmatched. CDR1 is SGHAT and CDR2 is FQNNGV in the germline V gene. The CDR3: CASSWERGRSGELFF. The CDR3 DNA follows: TGTGCCAGCAGCTGGGAAAGGGGGCGATCCGGGGAGCTGTTTTTT.

Of note for this clone: Sequence at one end of the junction differs from germline and may be a read error. The sample contains more than one DNA sequence encoding this CDR3. The chain is built from TRBV29-1 and TRBJ1-1; TRBD1 agrees at 10 bases. Germline CDR1 reads SQVTM; CDR2 reads ANQGSEA. The CDR3 has 13 amino acids. CDR3 nucleotides: TGCAGCGGTCGGGACAGGGGTTTTACTGAGGCTTTCTTT. Translated: CSGRDRGFTEAFF. Variable domain in full (rest from reference TRBV29-1 and TRBJ1-1): SAVISQKPSRDICQRGTSLTIQCQVDSQVTMMFWYRQQPGQSLTLIATANQGSEATYESGFVIDKFPISRPNLTFSTLTVSNMSPEDSSIYLCSGRDRGFTEAFFGQGTRLTVV.

This clone has only a few counts. V gene TRBV25-1 combines with J gene TRBJ2-5; 7 bases fit TRBD1. Judging by the DNA end, TRBJ2-7 fits better; the J call may be wrong. There are 15 residues in the CDR3. CDR1 and CDR2 from the germline V gene are MGHDK and SYGVNS. The CDR3 nucleotides read TGTGCCAGCAGTGCCCCCGGACAGGCTTCCTACGAGCAGTACTTC. The encoded protein is CASSAPGQASYEQYF.